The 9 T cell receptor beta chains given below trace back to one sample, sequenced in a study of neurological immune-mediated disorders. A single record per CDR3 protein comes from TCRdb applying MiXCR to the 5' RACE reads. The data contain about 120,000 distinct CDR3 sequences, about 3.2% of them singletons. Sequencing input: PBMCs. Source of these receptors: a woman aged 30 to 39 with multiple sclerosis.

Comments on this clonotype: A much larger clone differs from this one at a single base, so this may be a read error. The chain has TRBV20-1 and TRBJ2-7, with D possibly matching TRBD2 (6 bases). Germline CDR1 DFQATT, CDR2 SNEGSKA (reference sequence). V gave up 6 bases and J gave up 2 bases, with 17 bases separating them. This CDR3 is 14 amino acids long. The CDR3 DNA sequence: TGCAGTGCGAACGACTGGGACTCCACCTACGAGCAGTACTTC. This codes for CSANDWDSTYEQYF.

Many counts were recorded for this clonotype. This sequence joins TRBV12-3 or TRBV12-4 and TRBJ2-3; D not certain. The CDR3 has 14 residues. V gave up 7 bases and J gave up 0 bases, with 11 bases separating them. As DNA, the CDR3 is TGTGCCAGCACCCTGAGAATAAGCACAGATACGCAGTATTTT. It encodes CASTLRISTDTQYF.

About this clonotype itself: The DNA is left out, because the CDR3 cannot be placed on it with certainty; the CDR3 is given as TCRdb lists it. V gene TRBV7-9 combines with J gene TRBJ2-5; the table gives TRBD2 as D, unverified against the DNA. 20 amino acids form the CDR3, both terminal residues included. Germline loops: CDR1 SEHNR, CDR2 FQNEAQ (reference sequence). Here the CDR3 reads CASSFYICSASGGGRETQYF.

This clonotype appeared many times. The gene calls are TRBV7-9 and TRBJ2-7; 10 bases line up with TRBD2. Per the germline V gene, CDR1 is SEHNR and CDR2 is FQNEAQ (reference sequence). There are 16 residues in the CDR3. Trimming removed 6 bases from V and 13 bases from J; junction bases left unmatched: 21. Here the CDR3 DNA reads TGTGCCAGCAGAGCTAACGGGAGGGGGCTAGCGGGAGAATACTACTTC. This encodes CASRANGRGLAGEYYF.

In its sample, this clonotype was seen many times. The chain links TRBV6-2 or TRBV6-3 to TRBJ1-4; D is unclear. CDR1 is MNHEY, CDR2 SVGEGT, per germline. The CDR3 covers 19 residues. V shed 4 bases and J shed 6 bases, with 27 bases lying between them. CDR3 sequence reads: CASSFSRATSDDYHEKLFF. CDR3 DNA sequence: TGTGCCAGCAGTTTCTCTAGGGCAACGAGCGATGACTACCATGAAAAACTGTTTTTT.

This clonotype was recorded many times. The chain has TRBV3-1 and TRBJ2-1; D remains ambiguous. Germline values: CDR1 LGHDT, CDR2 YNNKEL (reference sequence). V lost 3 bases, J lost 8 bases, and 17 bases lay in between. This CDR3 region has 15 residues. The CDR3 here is CASSHEPAMTYEQFF. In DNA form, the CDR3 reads TGTGCCAGCAGCCATGAACCTGCGATGACGTATGAGCAGTTCTTC.

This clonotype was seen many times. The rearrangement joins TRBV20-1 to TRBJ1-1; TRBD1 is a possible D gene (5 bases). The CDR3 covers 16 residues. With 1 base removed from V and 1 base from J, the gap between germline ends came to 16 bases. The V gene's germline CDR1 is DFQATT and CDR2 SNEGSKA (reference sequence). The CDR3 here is CSARVRRGEQNTEAFF. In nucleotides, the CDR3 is TGCAGTGCTAGAGTTAGGAGAGGGGAACAGAACACTGAAGCTTTCTTT.

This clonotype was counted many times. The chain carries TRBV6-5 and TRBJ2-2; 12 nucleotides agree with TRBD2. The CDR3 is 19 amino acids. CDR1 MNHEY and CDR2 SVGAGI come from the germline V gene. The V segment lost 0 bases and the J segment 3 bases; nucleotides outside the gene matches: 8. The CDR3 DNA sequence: TGTGCCAGCAGTTACTCGTCTAGCGGGAGGGTATGGCACACCGGGGAGCTGTTTTTT. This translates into CASSYSSSGRVWHTGELFF.

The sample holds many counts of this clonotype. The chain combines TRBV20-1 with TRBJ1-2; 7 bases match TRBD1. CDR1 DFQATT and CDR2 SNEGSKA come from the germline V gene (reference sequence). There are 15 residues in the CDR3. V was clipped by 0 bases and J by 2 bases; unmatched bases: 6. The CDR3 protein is CSARDPLDRNYGYTF. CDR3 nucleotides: TGCAGTGCTAGAGACCCCTTGGACAGGAACTATGGCTACACCTTC.